The rows below give T cell receptor beta chains drawn from one sample of a study of T-cell reconstitution after alpha-beta-depleted transplantation in children. Each CDR3 protein gets one entry after TCRdb re-called the PCR reads with MiXCR. Of hundreds of thousands of distinct CDR3 sequences detected, about 12% appear once; the ten largest clones hold under 7%. The sample was PBMCs from the stem cell graft donor, taken from the stem cell graft. The receptors shown here come from a human donor who donated a stem cell graft to a child with combined immunodeficiency. Both conserved end residues are part of each CDR3. The D gene is left open where the match is weak. Size tells how often a clone was seen (once, few, many) or the class of an expanded clone, and some rows leave it out.

D: .
size: .
V: TRBV5-6
J: TRBJ2-1
DNA: TGTGCCAGCAGCTTCTTTAGAGGGATCATAGGTGAGCAGTTCTTC
CDR3: CASSFFRGIIGEQFF

D: TRBD2
size: .
V: TRBV2
J: TRBJ2-1
DNA: TGTGCCAGCAGTAGGACTAGCCCTCGTACAGATGAGCAGTTCTTC
CDR3: CASSRTSPRTDEQFF

D: .
size: many
V: TRBV29-1
J: TRBJ2-2
DNA: TGCAGCCGACCCCTTAACACCGGGGAGCTGTTTTTT
CDR3: CSRPLNTGELFF

D: TRBD1
size: .
V: TRBV5-8
J: TRBJ2-5
DNA: TGTGCCAGCAGCTTGTTGGGGCAGGGGGCTATCGGGGAGACCCAGTACTTC
CDR3: CASSLLGQGAIGETQYF

D: TRBD2
size: many
V: TRBV11-1
J: TRBJ2-3
DNA: TGTGCCAGCAGCTTGCCGGGACTAGCGGGATCCCCTAGCACAGATACGCAGTATTTT
CDR3: CASSLPGLAGSPSTDTQYF

D: TRBD2
size: many
V: TRBV12-3/TRBV12-4
J: TRBJ2-3
DNA: TGTGCCAGCAGTCCATTAGCGGGAGTGAGTACAGATACGCAGTATTTT
CDR3: CASSPLAGVSTDTQYF

D: .
size: .
V: TRBV20-1
J: TRBJ1-5
DNA: TGCAGTGCTTCTCGGTCGCAGGTTGATCAGCCCCAGCATTTT
CDR3: CSASRSQVDQPQHF

D: .
size: .
V: TRBV12-3/TRBV12-4
J: TRBJ2-2
DNA: TGTGCCAGCAGTTTCGGTCCAGCAAACACCGGGGAGCTGTTTTTT
CDR3: CASSFGPANTGELFF

D: .
size: few
V: TRBV15
J: TRBJ2-7
DNA: TGTGCCACCTTATACGAGCAGTACTTC
CDR3: CATLYEQYF

D: TRBD2
size: .
V: TRBV10-3
J: TRBJ2-2
DNA: TGTGCCGTCGGACTAGCGGGTAACACCGGGGAGCTGTTTTTT
CDR3: CAVGLAGNTGELFF

D: .
size: .
V: TRBV12-3/TRBV12-4
J: TRBJ2-7
DNA: TGTGCCAGCAGTTTTATTGGTGGCTACGAGCAGTACTTC
CDR3: CASSFIGGYEQYF

D: TRBD1
size: .
V: TRBV7-2
J: TRBJ2-7
DNA: TGTGCCAGCAGCGGAGGACAGGGGACAGCCTACGAGCAGTACTTC
CDR3: CASSGGQGTAYEQYF

D: .
size: few
V: TRBV12-3/TRBV12-4
J: TRBJ1-2
DNA: TGTGCCAGCGGACTGGCGGGGGCCTATGGCTACACCTTC
CDR3: CASGLAGAYGYTF

D: TRBD1
size: few
V: TRBV4-3
J: TRBJ1-2
DNA: TGCGCCAGCAGCCAAGGATTAACAGGGGAGGGATATGGCTACACCTTC
CDR3: CASSQGLTGEGYGYTF

D: TRBD2
size: many
V: TRBV6-5
J: TRBJ2-1
DNA: TGTGCCAGCAGTTACCATCCTGGCCTAGCGGGAGGGCCGGGGAATGAGCAGTTCTTC
CDR3: CASSYHPGLAGGPGNEQFF

D: .
size: few
V: TRBV5-1
J: TRBJ2-1
DNA: TGCGCCAGCAGCTTGCCGGGTTCCAATGAGCAGTTCTTC
CDR3: CASSLPGSNEQFF

D: .
size: few
V: TRBV6-4
J: TRBJ2-7
DNA: TGTGCCAGCAGTATTTACATCTCCTACGAGCAGTACTTC
CDR3: CASSIYISYEQYF

D: .
size: few
V: TRBV11-2
J: TRBJ2-5
DNA: TGTGCCAGCAGCTTAGATCGGGGCAGAACTTGGGAGACCCAGTACTTC
CDR3: CASSLDRGRTWETQYF

D: .
size: .
V: TRBV13
J: TRBJ2-5
DNA: TGTGCCAGCAGCTTCCGGGCGGAGACCCAGTACTTC
CDR3: CASSFRAETQYF

D: TRBD1
size: few
V: TRBV11-2
J: TRBJ2-1
DNA: TGTGCCAGCAGCCACGCCATATATGGGACAGGCGAGACGGATGAGCAGTTCTTC
CDR3: CASSHAIYGTGETDEQFF

D: .
size: .
V: TRBV5-5
J: TRBJ2-1
DNA: TGTGCCAGCAGGCTGGAAACGAACTCCTACAATGAGCAGTTCTTC
CDR3: CASRLETNSYNEQFF

D: .
size: once
V: TRBV10-3
J: TRBJ1-2
DNA: TGTGCCATCAGTGAGTGGACGGATTCCTATGGCTACATCTTC
CDR3: CAISEWTDSYGYIF

D: .
size: .
V: TRBV4-3
J: TRBJ2-7
DNA: TGCGCCAGCAGCCAAGAAAGACTCCGCTACGAGCAGTACTTC
CDR3: CASSQERLRYEQYF

D: .
size: .
V: TRBV29-1
J: TRBJ2-3
DNA: TGCAGCGTTGTAGAAGGGCCAGATACGCAGTATTTT
CDR3: CSVVEGPDTQYF

D: .
size: .
V: TRBV28
J: TRBJ2-3
DNA: TGTGCCAGCAGTGCGGACACGGCCCTAGATACGCAGTATTTT
CDR3: CASSADTALDTQYF

D: TRBD2
size: many
V: TRBV7-3
J: TRBJ2-1
DNA: TGTGCCAGCAGCTTAAGGGCGGGGGGCGCGTCAAATGAGCAGTTCTTC
CDR3: CASSLRAGGASNEQFF

D: .
size: .
V: TRBV5-1
J: TRBJ2-2
DNA: TGCGCCGGCAGCTCCTTCAAATCTCTCGCCGGGGAGCTGTTTTTT
CDR3: CAGSSFKSLAGELFF

D: .
size: .
V: TRBV25-1
J: TRBJ2-5
DNA: TGTGCCAGCAGTGAGGCAGGGGGAGGAGAGACCCAGTACTTC
CDR3: CASSEAGGGETQYF

D: .
size: .
V: TRBV29-1
J: TRBJ2-1
DNA: TGCAGCGCTTCGCCCTATGAGCAGTTCTTC
CDR3: CSASPYEQFF

D: .
size: many
V: TRBV7-2
J: TRBJ1-2
DNA: TGTGCCAGCAGCTTCGACATTTCTGGACCTTATGGCTACACCTTC
CDR3: CASSFDISGPYGYTF

D: .
size: few
V: TRBV5-1
J: TRBJ2-1
DNA: TGCGCCAGCAGCGCCCGGGACTCGGGTACCAATGAGCAGTTCTTC
CDR3: CASSARDSGTNEQFF

D: TRBD2
size: .
V: TRBV4-3
J: TRBJ2-1
DNA: TGCGCCAGCAGCCGTGGACTAGCGGGAATATACAATGAGCAGTTCTTC
CDR3: CASSRGLAGIYNEQFF

D: TRBD2
size: many
V: TRBV12-3/TRBV12-4
J: TRBJ2-4
DNA: TGTGCCCTTGGGACTAGCGGAAACATTCAGTACTTC
CDR3: CALGTSGNIQYF

D: TRBD1
size: .
V: TRBV2
J: TRBJ1-5
DNA: TGTGCCAGCAGCGGGACAGTTAGCAATCAGCCCCAGCATTTT
CDR3: CASSGTVSNQPQHF

D: .
size: few
V: TRBV12-3/TRBV12-4
J: TRBJ2-2
DNA: TGTGCCAGCAGTCGGGTGAACACCGGGGAGCTGTTTTTT
CDR3: CASSRVNTGELFF

D: .
size: few
V: TRBV5-6
J: TRBJ2-1
DNA: TGTGCCAGCAGCTTTGGACTGACCTCCTACAATGAGCAGTTCTTC
CDR3: CASSFGLTSYNEQFF

D: .
size: .
V: TRBV20-1
J: TRBJ2-7
DNA: TGCAGTGCAAGCCCCCGTAGCTACGAGCAGTACTTC
CDR3: CSASPRSYEQYF

D: .
size: few
V: TRBV4-3
J: TRBJ2-4
DNA: TGCGCCAGCAGCCGAGCAGGGGTTTCCAAAAACATTCAGTACTTC
CDR3: CASSRAGVSKNIQYF

D: .
size: once
V: TRBV7-9
J: TRBJ1-2
DNA: TGTGCCAGCAGCTTAAATTCCCCCGGTGGGGGGCAAAATGGCTACACCTTC
CDR3: CASSLNSPGGGQNGYTF

D: TRBD1
size: .
V: TRBV14
J: TRBJ2-1
DNA: TGTGCCAGACGCCCGGGACAGGGGACGAATGAGCAGTTCTTC
CDR3: CARRPGQGTNEQFF

D: TRBD2
size: .
V: TRBV3-1
J: TRBJ2-5
DNA: TGTGCCAGCAGCCTTCTGGCGGGGGGGCACGAGACCCAGTACTTC
CDR3: CASSLLAGGHETQYF

D: .
size: many
V: TRBV27
J: TRBJ1-2
DNA: TGTGCCAGCAGTGTAGGCTATGGCTACACCTTC
CDR3: CASSVGYGYTF

D: TRBD2
size: .
V: TRBV2
J: TRBJ2-1
DNA: TGTGCCAGCAGTGAAAGGGGGACTAGCGGAGACAATGAGCAGTTCTTC
CDR3: CASSERGTSGDNEQFF

D: TRBD1
size: .
V: TRBV12-3/TRBV12-4
J: TRBJ2-7
DNA: TGTGCCAGCACCCCGCAGGGGGAAATCTACGAGCAGTACTTC
CDR3: CASTPQGEIYEQYF

D: TRBD1
size: .
V: TRBV20-1
J: TRBJ2-2
DNA: TGCAGTGCCAGGGACAGGGGCGGCACCGGGGAGCTGTTTTTT
CDR3: CSARDRGGTGELFF

D: TRBD2
size: few
V: TRBV25-1
J: TRBJ2-1
DNA: TGTGCCAGCAGTTTAGCGGGAGGCGTGTTCTTC
CDR3: CASSLAGGVFF

D: TRBD1
size: few
V: TRBV3-1
J: TRBJ2-7
DNA: TGTGCCAGCAGCGCTCTCCCCGGGACAGCGGACTACGAGCAGTACTTC
CDR3: CASSALPGTADYEQYF